This T cell receptor (beta chain) was retrieved from a study of T cells in Graves' hyperthyroidism and ophthalmopathy. Study findings and constraints: Onset of ophthalmopathy came a median approximately 6.5 months after the model predicted it. In simple terms, a model built on 13 V-J features told ophthalmopathy apart from stable hyperthyroidism. Blood also held most thyroid clonotypes expanded beyond 0.001.

This CDR3 comprises 13 residues. Trimming took off 1 base at V and 6 bases at J, with 7 bases between the two ends. Germline V gene data show CDR1 as SGHTA and CDR2 as FQGNSA. This clonotype was recorded a few times. Its antigen is not identified. About 10 ml fresh peripheral blood yielded the PBMCs. TCR beta CDR3 regions were amplified from RNA. Researchers ran a first-round RT-PCR on the TCR CDR3 using the HTBI primer set. TCRdb re-derived calls from the multiplex PCR reads in MiXCR, one entry per CDR3 protein. Of about 380,000 distinct CDR3 sequences in the sample, roughly 14% were seen once. The TCR originated in a young woman with Graves' ophthalmopathy. Sequenced material: blood. The chain combines TRBV7-2 with TRBJ1-5; D is unresolved. The CDR3 DNA reads as TGTGCCAGCAGCTTAGTCTGGGGTCAGCCCCAGCATTTT. This encodes CASSLVWGQPQHF.